These 9 T cell receptor beta chains share one sample of origin, sequenced in a study of shared clonotypes between healthy human individuals. Clones were read by immunoSEQ multiplex PCR, and TCRdb kept only the in-frame ones, dropping some. The data hold 560,000 or so clones, with approximately 96% observed a single time. CD45RO-negative cells were positively selected for CCR7, leaving out terminally differentiated effector memory CD45RA+ cells. Material for sequencing was naive CD8+ T cells sorted from blood. All receptors come from a woman younger than 45 in good health.

V usage is TRBV6-1 and J usage is TRBJ2-2; D might be TRBD2 (6 bases). Trimming cost V 0 bases and J 6 bases, with 8 bases left between them. Per the germline V gene, CDR1 is MNHNS and CDR2 is SASEGT. This CDR3 spans 14 amino acids. CDR3 in amino acids: CASSEATSSGELFF. The CDR3, as DNA: TGTGCCAGCAGTGAAGCCACTAGCTCCGGGGAGCTGTTTTTT.

The gene calls are TRBV2 and TRBJ2-5, with TRBD1 matching over 7 bases. V lost 5 bases, J lost 3 bases, and 6 bases stayed unmatched. Germline CDR1 is SNHLY and CDR2 is FYNNEI. The length of the CDR3 is 14 residues. CDR3 DNA: TGTGCCAGCAGTTGGGACAGCGGAGAAGAGACCCAGTACTTC. Its translation is CASSWDSGEETQYF.

The chain carries TRBV29-1 and TRBJ1-5; possibly TRBD1 for D (6 bases). Germline values: CDR1 SQVTM, CDR2 ANQGSEA. This CDR3 has 13 residues. V lost 4 bases and J 3 bases, leaving 10 bases between the germline ends. The chain's CDR3 is CSVATGYNQPQHF. CDR3 bases: TGCAGCGTTGCAACAGGGTACAATCAGCCCCAGCATTTT.

The V call is TRBV6-5, the J call TRBJ2-1, with 8 bases identical to TRBD1. V lost 5 bases and J lost 1; bases outside the gene matches: 4. The germline V gene encodes CDR1 MNHEY and CDR2 SVGAGI. There are 15 residues in the CDR3. The CDR3 reads CASSPGQGSYNEQFF. The CDR3 DNA reads as TGTGCCAGCAGTCCCGGACAGGGATCCTACAATGAGCAGTTCTTC.

The chain carries TRBV30 and TRBJ2-7, with a possible D match to TRBD2 (5 bases). Deletions cut 1 base from V and 0 bases from J, with 10 bases between. This CDR3 spans 14 amino acids. Germline V gene sequence: CDR1 GTSNPN, CDR2 SVGIG (reference sequence). CDR3 protein: CAWSGVGLSYEQYF. In DNA form, the CDR3 reads TGTGCCTGGAGTGGGGTTGGACTCTCCTACGAGCAGTACTTC.

The CDR3 nucleotides read TGTGCCAGCAGCTTAGGGCCGGGGGAAAAACTGTTTTTT. Translating it yields CASSLGPGEKLFF. J is TRBJ1-4 and V is TRBV7-8, with D uncertain. Looked up from germline, CDR1 is SGHVS and CDR2 is FQNEAQ. The CDR3 length is 13 residues. Trimming cost V 1 base and J 8 bases, with 8 bases left between them.

This chain joins TRBV19 and TRBJ2-2; D ambiguous. Germline lookup yields CDR1 LNHDA and CDR2 SQIVND (reference sequence). This CDR3 is 11 amino acids long. V was cut by 7 bases and J by 4 bases, with 4 bases left in between. CDR3: CASTGTGELFF. CDR3 DNA: TGTGCCAGTACAGGCACCGGGGAGCTGTTTTTT.

Comment on this clone: The same CDR3 arises from other DNA sequences in this sample as well. The rearrangement links TRBV9 to TRBJ2-1, with D perhaps matching TRBD2 (5 bases). This CDR3 is built from 12 residues. The germline gives CDR1 SGDLS, CDR2 YYNGEE. V lost 0 bases to trimming and J lost 10 bases, with 8 bases between them. The CDR3 nucleotides read TGTGCCAGCAGCGTAGTGGGGAGCGAGCAGTTCTTC. Translated: CASSVVGSEQFF.

The rearrangement joins TRBV27 to TRBJ2-7, with TRBD1 as a possible D gene (6 bases). The CDR3 loop spans 18 amino acids. Germline CDR1 MNHEY, CDR2 SMNVEV (reference sequence). The ends were cut back, 4 bases at V and 2 bases at J, with 24 bases in the middle. CDR3 sequence (DNA): TGTGCCAGCAGTTCCATCTTTAAGGACAGTATAGATACCTACGAGCAGTACTTC. It translates to CASSSIFKDSIDTYEQYF.